This TCR beta chain emerged from a study of T cells in localized non-small cell lung cancer. Regarding the study as a whole: One tumor region alone was sequenced, and heterogeneity therefore remains possible. Of the tissues analyzed, uninvolved adjacent lung showed maximal T cell clonality, greater than tumor.

Looked up from germline, CDR1 is LNHDA and CDR2 is SQIVND (reference sequence). This CDR3 contains 16 residues. Trimming took 4 bases from V and 5 from J, leaving 18 bases between them. Profiling relied on immunoSEQ multiplex PCR, and the TCRdb table lists in-frame clones only, not all of them. The sample holds tens of thousands of clones, 85% seen once. Note on this clone: The antigen is not known.

This sequence originates from a woman aged 40 to 75 with stage II squamous cell lung carcinoma. The input for sequencing was PBMCs, taken before any cancer treatment. This chain connects TRBV19 to TRBJ2-1; a weak D match, TRBD1 (6 bases). The CDR3 sequence is CASSSQGQTLNNEQFF. The CDR3 nucleotides are TGTGCCAGTAGTAGCCAAGGACAGACCCTAAACAATGAGCAGTTCTTC.